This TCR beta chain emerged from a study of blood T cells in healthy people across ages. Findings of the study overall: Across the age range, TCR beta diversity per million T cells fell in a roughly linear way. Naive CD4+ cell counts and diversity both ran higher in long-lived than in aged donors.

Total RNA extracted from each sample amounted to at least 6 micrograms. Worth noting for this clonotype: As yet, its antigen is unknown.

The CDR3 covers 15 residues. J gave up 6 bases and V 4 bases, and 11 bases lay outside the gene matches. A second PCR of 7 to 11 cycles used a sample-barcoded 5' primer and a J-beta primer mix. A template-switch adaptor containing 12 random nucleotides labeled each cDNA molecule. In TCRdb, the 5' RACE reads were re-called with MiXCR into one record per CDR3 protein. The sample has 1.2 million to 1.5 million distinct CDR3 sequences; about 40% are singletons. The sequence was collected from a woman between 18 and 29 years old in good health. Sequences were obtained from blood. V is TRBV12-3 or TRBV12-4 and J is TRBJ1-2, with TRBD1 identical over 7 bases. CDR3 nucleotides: TGTGCCAGCAGTTGGCTACCGGGACAGTCCAATGGCTACACCTTC. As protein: CASSWLPGQSNGYTF.